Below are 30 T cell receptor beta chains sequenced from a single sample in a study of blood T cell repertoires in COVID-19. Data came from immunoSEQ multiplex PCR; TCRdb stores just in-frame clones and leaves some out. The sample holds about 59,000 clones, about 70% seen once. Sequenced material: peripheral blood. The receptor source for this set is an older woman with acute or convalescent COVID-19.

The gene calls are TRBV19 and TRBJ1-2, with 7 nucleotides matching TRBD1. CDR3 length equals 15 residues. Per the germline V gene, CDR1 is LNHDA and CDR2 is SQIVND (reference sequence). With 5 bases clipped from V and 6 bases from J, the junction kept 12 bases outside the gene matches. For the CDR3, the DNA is TGTGCCAGTAGTCCCCGGGACAGACCGTCTGATGGCTACACCTTC. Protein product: CASSPRDRPSDGYTF.

This CDR3 is CASSLDRGEETQYF. The CDR3 bases are TGCGCCAGCAGCTTGGACAGGGGCGAAGAGACCCAGTACTTC. This chain joins TRBV5-1 and TRBJ2-5, with 7 bases fitting TRBD1. The CDR3 length is 14 residues. Per germline, CDR1 SGHRS and CDR2 YFSETQ. V lost 0 bases to trimming and J lost 3 bases; unmatched junction nucleotides: 2.

The CDR3: CASSRTEGSWEKLFF. The CDR3 DNA sequence: TGTGCCAGCAGCCGGACGGAGGGGTCATGGGAAAAACTGTTTTTT. The chain joins TRBV7-2 to TRBJ1-4; weak D call: TRBD1 (5 bases). The CDR3 length is 15 residues. Germline-derived CDR1 and CDR2 are SGHTA and FQGNSA. The ends were cut back, 5 bases at V and 8 bases at J, with 18 bases in the middle.

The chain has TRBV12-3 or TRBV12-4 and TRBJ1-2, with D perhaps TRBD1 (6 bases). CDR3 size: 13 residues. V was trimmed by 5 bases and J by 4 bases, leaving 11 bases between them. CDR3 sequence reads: CASSPQGTYGYTF. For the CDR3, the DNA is TGTGCCAGCAGTCCACAGGGTACCTATGGCTACACCTTC.

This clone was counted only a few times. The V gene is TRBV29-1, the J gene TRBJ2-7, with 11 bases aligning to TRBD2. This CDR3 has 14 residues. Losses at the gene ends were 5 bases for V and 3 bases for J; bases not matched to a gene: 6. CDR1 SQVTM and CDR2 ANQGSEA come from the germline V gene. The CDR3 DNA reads TGCAGCGTTTTTACCGGGACTAGCGGCTACGAGCAGTACTTC. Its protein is CSVFTGTSGYEQYF.

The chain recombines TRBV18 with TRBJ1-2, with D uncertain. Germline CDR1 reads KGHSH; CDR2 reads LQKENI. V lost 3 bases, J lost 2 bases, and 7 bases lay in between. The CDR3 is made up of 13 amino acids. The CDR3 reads CASSPPENYGYTF. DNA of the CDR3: TGTGCCAGCTCACCGCCGGAGAACTATGGCTACACCTTC.

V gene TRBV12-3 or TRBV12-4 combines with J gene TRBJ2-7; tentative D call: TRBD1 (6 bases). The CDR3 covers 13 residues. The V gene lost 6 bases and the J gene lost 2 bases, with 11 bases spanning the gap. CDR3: CASSPQGPYEQYF. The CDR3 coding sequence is TGTGCCAGCAGCCCCCAGGGGCCCTACGAGCAGTACTTC.

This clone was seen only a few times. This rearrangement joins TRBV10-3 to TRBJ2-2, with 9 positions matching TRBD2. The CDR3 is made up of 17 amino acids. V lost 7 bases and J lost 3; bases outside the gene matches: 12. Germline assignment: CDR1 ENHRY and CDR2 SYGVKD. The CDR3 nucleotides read TGTGCCATCAAACTGGCGGGGGGGCCTTCTTACACCGGGGAGCTGTTTTTT. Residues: CAIKLAGGPSYTGELFF.

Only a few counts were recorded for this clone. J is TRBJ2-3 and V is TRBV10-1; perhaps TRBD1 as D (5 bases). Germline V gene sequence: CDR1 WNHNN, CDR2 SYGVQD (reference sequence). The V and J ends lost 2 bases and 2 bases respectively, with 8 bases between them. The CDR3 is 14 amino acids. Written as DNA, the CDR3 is TGCGCCAGCAGTGAGGACAGAATCACAGATACGCAGTATTTT. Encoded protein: CASSEDRITDTQYF.

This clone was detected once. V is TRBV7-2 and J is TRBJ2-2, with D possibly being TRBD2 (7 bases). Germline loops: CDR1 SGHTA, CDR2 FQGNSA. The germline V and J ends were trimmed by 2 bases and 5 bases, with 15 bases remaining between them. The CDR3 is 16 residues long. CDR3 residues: CASSLRGGAITGELFF. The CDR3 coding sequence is TGTGCCAGCAGCTTACGAGGGGGGGCAATTACCGGGGAGCTGTTTTTT. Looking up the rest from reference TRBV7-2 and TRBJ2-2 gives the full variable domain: GAGVSQSPSNKVTEKGKDVELRCDPISGHTALYWYRQSLGQGLEFLIYFQGNSAPDKSGLPSDRFSAERTGGSVSTLTIQRTQQEDSAVYLCASSLRGGAITGELFFGEGSRLTVL.

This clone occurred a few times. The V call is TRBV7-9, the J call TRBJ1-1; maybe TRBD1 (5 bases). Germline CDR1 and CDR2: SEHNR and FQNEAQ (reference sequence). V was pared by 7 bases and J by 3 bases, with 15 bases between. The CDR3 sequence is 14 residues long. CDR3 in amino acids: CASTPRVGDTEAFF. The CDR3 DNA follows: TGTGCCAGCACCCCTCGGGTAGGGGACACTGAAGCTTTCTTT.

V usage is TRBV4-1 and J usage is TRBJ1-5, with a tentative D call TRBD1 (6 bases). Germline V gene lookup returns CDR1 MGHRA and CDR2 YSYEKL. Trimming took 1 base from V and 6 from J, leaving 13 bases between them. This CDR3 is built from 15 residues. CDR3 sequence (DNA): TGCGCCAGCAGCCAAGTCTTACAGGGTTTTCAGCCCCAGCATTTT. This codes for CASSQVLQGFQPQHF.

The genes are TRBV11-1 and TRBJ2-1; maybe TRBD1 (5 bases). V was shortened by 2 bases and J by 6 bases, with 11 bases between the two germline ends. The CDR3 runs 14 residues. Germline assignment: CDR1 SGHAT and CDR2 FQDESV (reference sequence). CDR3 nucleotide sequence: TGTGCCAGCAGCTTACAACAGGCTCTCAATGAGCAGTTCTTC. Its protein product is CASSLQQALNEQFF.

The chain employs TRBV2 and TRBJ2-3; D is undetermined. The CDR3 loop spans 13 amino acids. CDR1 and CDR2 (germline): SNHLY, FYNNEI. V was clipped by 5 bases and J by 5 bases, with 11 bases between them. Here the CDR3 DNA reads TGTGCCAGCAGTACGGGTTCTGGAGATACGCAGTATTTT. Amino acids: CASSTGSGDTQYF.

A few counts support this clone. The CDR3 region is CASSSTIYEQYF. Written as DNA, the CDR3 is TGTGCCAGCAGTTCCACAATCTACGAGCAGTACTTC. The rearrangement joins TRBV6-2 or TRBV6-3 to TRBJ2-7; no reliable D call. Per germline, CDR1 MNHEY and CDR2 SVGEGT. Trimming left V 4 bases short and J 3 bases short, with 7 bases between. The CDR3 runs to 12 residues.

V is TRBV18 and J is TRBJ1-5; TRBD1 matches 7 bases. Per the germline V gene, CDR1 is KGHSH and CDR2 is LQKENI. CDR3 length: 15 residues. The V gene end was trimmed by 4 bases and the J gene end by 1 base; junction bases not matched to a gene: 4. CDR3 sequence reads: CASSRGTVSNQPQHF. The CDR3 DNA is TGTGCCAGCTCACGTGGGACAGTCAGCAATCAGCCCCAGCATTTT.

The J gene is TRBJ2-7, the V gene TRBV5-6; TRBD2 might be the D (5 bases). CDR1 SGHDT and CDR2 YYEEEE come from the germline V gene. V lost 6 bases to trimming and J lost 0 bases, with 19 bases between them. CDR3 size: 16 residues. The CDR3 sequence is CASNGLGTRGSYEQYV. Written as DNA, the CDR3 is TGTGCCAGCAATGGCCTGGGAACTCGGGGCTCCTACGAGCAGTACGTC.

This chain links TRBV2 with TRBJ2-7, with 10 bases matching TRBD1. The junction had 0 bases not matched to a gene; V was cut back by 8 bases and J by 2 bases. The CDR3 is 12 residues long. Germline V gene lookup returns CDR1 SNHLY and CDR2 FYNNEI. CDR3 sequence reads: CASGTGAYEQYF. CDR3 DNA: TGTGCCAGCGGGACAGGGGCCTACGAGCAGTACTTC.

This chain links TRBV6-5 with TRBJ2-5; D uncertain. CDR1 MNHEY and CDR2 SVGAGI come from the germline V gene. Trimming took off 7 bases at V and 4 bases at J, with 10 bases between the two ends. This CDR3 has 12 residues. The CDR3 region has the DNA TGTGCCAGCATTAACAGTGCAGAGACCCAGTACTTC. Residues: CASINSAETQYF.

The CDR3 loop is CASSPRGATNQPQHF. The CDR3 coding sequence is TGTGCCAGCAGCCCGCGCGGGGCGACTAATCAGCCCCAGCATTTT. V usage is TRBV6-5 and J usage is TRBJ1-5, with D perhaps matching TRBD1 (5 bases). Germline CDR1 reads MNHEY; CDR2 reads SVGAGI. The CDR3 extends over 15 amino acids. V was trimmed by 6 bases and J by 4 bases, leaving 16 bases between them.

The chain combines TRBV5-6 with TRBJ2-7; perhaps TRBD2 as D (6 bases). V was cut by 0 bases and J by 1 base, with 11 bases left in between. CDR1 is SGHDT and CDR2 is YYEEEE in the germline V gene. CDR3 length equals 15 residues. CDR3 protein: CASSLEKGRSYEQYF. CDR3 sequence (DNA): TGTGCCAGCAGCTTGGAAAAGGGGAGGTCCTACGAGCAGTACTTC.

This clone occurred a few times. The CDR3 nucleotides read TGTGCCATCAGTGAGCAGGGTCTAAGCGAGCAGTACGTC. This translates into CAISEQGLSEQYV. The chain employs TRBV10-3 and TRBJ2-7, with D possibly being TRBD1 (5 bases). This CDR3 is 13 amino acids long. CDR1 ENHRY and CDR2 SYGVKD come from the germline V gene. V lost 2 bases to trimming and J lost 6 bases, with 11 bases between them.

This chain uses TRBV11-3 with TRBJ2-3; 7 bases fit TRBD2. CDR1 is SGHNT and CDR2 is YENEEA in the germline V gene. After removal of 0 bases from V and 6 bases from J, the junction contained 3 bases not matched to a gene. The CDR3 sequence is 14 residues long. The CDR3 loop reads CASSLEAGRDTQYF. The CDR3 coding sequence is TGTGCCAGCAGCTTAGAAGCGGGGCGGGATACGCAGTATTTT.

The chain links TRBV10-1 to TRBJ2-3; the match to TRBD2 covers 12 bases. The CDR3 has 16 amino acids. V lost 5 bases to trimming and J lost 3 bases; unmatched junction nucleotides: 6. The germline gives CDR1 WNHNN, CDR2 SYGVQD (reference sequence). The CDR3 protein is CASSWATSGGTDTQYF. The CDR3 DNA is TGCGCCAGCAGTTGGGCGACTAGCGGGGGAACAGATACGCAGTATTTT.

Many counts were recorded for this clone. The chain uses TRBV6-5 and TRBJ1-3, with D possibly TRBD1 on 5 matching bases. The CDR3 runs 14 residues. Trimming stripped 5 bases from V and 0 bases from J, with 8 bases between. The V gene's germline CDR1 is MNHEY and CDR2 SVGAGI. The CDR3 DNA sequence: TGTGCCAGCAGTCAGGGTTTCTCTGGAAACACCATATATTTT. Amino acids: CASSQGFSGNTIYF.

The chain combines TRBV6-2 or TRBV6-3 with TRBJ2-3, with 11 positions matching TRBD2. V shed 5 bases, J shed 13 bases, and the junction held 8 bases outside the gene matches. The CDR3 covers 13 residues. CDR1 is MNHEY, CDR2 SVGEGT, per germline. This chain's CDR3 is CASSGSGGAWKYF. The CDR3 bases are TGTGCCAGCAGTGGTAGCGGGGGGGCATGGAAGTATTTT.

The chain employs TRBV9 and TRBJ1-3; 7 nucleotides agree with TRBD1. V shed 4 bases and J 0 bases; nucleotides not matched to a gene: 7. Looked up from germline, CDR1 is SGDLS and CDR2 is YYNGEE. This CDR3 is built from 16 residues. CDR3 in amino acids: CASSPRTGPSGNTIYF. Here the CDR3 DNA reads TGTGCCAGCAGCCCTAGGACAGGACCCTCTGGAAACACCATATATTTT.

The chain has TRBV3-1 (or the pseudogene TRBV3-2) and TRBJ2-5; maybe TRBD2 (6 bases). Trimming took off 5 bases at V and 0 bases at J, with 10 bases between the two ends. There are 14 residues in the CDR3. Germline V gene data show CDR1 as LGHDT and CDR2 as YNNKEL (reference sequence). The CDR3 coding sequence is TGTGCCAGCAGCTTGGAGGGGTACCAAGAGACCCAGTACTTC. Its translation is CASSLEGYQETQYF.

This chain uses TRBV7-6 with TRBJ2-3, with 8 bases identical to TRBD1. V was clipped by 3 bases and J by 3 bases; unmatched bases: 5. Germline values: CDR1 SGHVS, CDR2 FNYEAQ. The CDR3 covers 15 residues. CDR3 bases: TGTGCCAGCAGCTTGACAGGGGATTGGACAGATACGCAGTATTTT. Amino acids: CASSLTGDWTDTQYF. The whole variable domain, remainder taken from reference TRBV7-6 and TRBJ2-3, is GAGVSQSPRYKVTKRGQDVALRCDPISGHVSLYWYRQALGQGPEFLTYFNYEAQQDKSGLPNDRFSAERPEGSISTLTIQRTEQRDSAMYRCASSLTGDWTDTQYFGPGTRLTVL.

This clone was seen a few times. The CDR3 region is CASSYPPDRGYYGYTF. Written as DNA, the CDR3 is TGTGCCAGCAGTTACCCCCCGGACAGGGGTTACTATGGCTACACCTTC. V usage is TRBV6-6 and J usage is TRBJ1-2; 9 bases map to TRBD1. J was trimmed by 3 bases and V by 2 bases; bases with no gene match: 7. CDR3 length: 16 amino acids. CDR1 is MNHNY, CDR2 SVGAGI, per germline (reference sequence).